This T cell receptor (beta chain) emerged from a study of T cell repertoires in cytomegalovirus infection. Deletions cut 5 bases from V and 7 bases from J, with 21 bases between. Germline CDR1 and CDR2: SGHTA and FQGNSA. The CDR3 is 16 amino acids. TCRdb reanalysed the reads using MiXCR and keeps one entry per CDR3 protein. The sample has some 390,000 distinct CDR3 sequences; around a sixth are singletons. This clonotype was recorded at least ten times. The chain carries TRBV7-2 and TRBJ2-1; D perhaps matches TRBD1 (5 bases). The TCR comes from a human donor in good health (CMV status not recorded). Some clones in this sample may be carry-over from other donors' samples. Sequenced: PBMCs. In DNA form, the CDR3 reads TGTGCCAGCAGCCGGAAACCGGGCCTCAAGGGGAATGAGCAGTTCTTC. Protein product: CASSRKPGLKGNEQFF.